These T cell receptor beta chains were read from a single sample in a study of cytomegalovirus exposure and HLA in healthy donors. This table comes from immunoSEQ multiplex PCR, and its TCRdb copy is limited to in-frame clones, with some not included. The table lists roughly 150,000 clones, around 80% of them singletons. Source material: PBMCs. The origin of the receptors is a male donor in good health and CMV-seronegative. Each CDR3 is given with its conserved first and last residue. D genes are given only for firm matches. Clone size is shown for a subset of rows, as once, few, many or a class of expanded clone.

abundance: NA
j_gene: TRBJ2-3
v_gene: TRBV6-4
d_gene: NA
CDR3aa: CASSDSTRLNTQYF
CDR3nt: TGTGCCAGCAGTGACTCTACCAGATTAAATACGCAGTATTTT

abundance: few
j_gene: TRBJ2-7
v_gene: TRBV11-3
d_gene: TRBD2
CDR3aa: CASSLASGNEQYF
CDR3nt: TGTGCCAGCAGCTTAGCTAGCGGAAACGAGCAGTACTTC

abundance: NA
j_gene: TRBJ1-2
v_gene: TRBV13
d_gene: TRBD1
CDR3aa: CASSFQGARGGYTF
CDR3nt: TGTGCCAGCAGCTTCCAGGGGGCGCGAGGAGGCTACACCTTC

abundance: NA
j_gene: TRBJ2-3
v_gene: TRBV7-6
d_gene: TRBD1
CDR3aa: CASSPRTGSTDTQYF
CDR3nt: TGTGCCAGCAGCCCCCGGACAGGGAGCACAGATACGCAGTATTTT

abundance: NA
j_gene: TRBJ2-7
v_gene: TRBV28
d_gene: TRBD1
CDR3aa: CASSLPGQGYEQYF
CDR3nt: TGTGCCAGCAGTCTACCGGGACAGGGGTACGAGCAGTACTTC

abundance: NA
j_gene: TRBJ1-6
v_gene: TRBV7-8
d_gene: NA
CDR3aa: CASSLAGGGNSPLHF
CDR3nt: TGTGCCAGCAGCTTAGCAGGCGGCGGGAATTCACCCCTCCACTTT

abundance: NA
j_gene: TRBJ2-7
v_gene: TRBV6-1
d_gene: TRBD2
CDR3aa: CASLGGDSYEQYF
CDR3nt: TGTGCCAGCCTCGGGGGGGACTCCTACGAGCAGTACTTC

abundance: once
j_gene: TRBJ2-2
v_gene: TRBV7-9
d_gene: NA
CDR3aa: CASSTGGRFGELFF
CDR3nt: TGTGCCAGCAGCACCGGGGGGCGGTTCGGGGAGCTGTTTTTT

abundance: NA
j_gene: TRBJ2-1
v_gene: TRBV28
d_gene: TRBD2
CDR3aa: CASIPGLAGTTTYNEQFF
CDR3nt: TGTGCCAGCATCCCCGGACTAGCGGGGACAACGACCTACAATGAGCAGTTCTTC

abundance: NA
j_gene: TRBJ1-5
v_gene: TRBV19
d_gene: NA
CDR3aa: CASSMGRDREGYSNQPQHF
CDR3nt: TGTGCCAGTAGTATGGGACGAGATCGGGAGGGCTATAGCAATCAGCCCCAGCATTTT

abundance: NA
j_gene: TRBJ2-3
v_gene: TRBV18
d_gene: TRBD2
CDR3aa: CASSRTGGGRGDTQYF
CDR3nt: TGTGCCAGCTCACGTACGGGGGGGGGCCGTGGAGATACGCAGTATTTT

abundance: NA
j_gene: TRBJ1-1
v_gene: TRBV5-1
d_gene: NA
CDR3aa: CASSSAGLREGTEAFF
CDR3nt: TGCGCCAGCAGCTCCGCAGGACTCCGGGAAGGTACTGAAGCTTTCTTT

abundance: NA
j_gene: TRBJ2-5
v_gene: TRBV14
d_gene: NA
CDR3aa: CASSSRQETQYF
CDR3nt: TGTGCCAGCAGCTCCCGCCAAGAGACCCAGTACTTC

abundance: NA
j_gene: TRBJ2-3
v_gene: TRBV7-7
d_gene: NA
CDR3aa: CASSPGQSTDTQYF
CDR3nt: TGTGCTAGCAGCCCAGGACAAAGCACAGATACGCAGTATTTT

abundance: few
j_gene: TRBJ1-4
v_gene: TRBV5-4
d_gene: NA
CDR3aa: CASTISGTGEKLFF
CDR3nt: TGTGCCAGCACCATCTCCGGGACTGGCGAAAAACTGTTTTTT

abundance: few
j_gene: TRBJ2-1
v_gene: TRBV4-1
d_gene: TRBD2
CDR3aa: CASSQEAPRAGGSYNEQFF
CDR3nt: TGCGCCAGCAGCCAAGAGGCTCCGAGAGCGGGGGGTTCCTACAATGAGCAGTTCTTC

abundance: NA
j_gene: TRBJ1-2
v_gene: TRBV15
d_gene: NA
CDR3aa: CATSRPGTGGRYGYTF
CDR3nt: TGTGCCACCAGCAGACCCGGGACCGGGGGGCGCTATGGCTACACCTTC

abundance: NA
j_gene: TRBJ2-3
v_gene: TRBV7-2
d_gene: TRBD2
CDR3aa: CASSLVGGIDTQYF
CDR3nt: TGTGCCAGCAGCTTAGTCGGGGGGATAGATACGCAGTATTTT

abundance: NA
j_gene: TRBJ1-1
v_gene: TRBV6-5
d_gene: TRBD1
CDR3aa: CASSWDRLNTEAFF
CDR3nt: TGTGCCAGCAGTTGGGACAGGTTGAACACTGAAGCTTTCTTT

abundance: NA
j_gene: TRBJ1-2
v_gene: TRBV5-1
d_gene: TRBD1
CDR3aa: CASSLGQGAPGYTF
CDR3nt: TGCGCCAGCAGCTTGGGACAGGGGGCGCCGGGCTACACCTTC

abundance: NA
j_gene: TRBJ1-6
v_gene: TRBV27
d_gene: NA
CDR3aa: CASKGEWGGNSPLHF
CDR3nt: TGTGCCAGCAAGGGTGAGTGGGGGGGTAATTCACCCCTCCACTTT

abundance: NA
j_gene: TRBJ1-2
v_gene: TRBV19
d_gene: TRBD1
CDR3aa: CASSKDRGTHGYTF
CDR3nt: TGTGCCAGTAGTAAGGACAGGGGGACCCATGGCTACACCTTC

abundance: NA
j_gene: TRBJ2-2
v_gene: TRBV15
d_gene: NA
CDR3aa: CATSRDLGGGELFF
CDR3nt: TGTGCCACCAGCAGAGATCTAGGAGGGGGGGAGCTGTTTTTT

abundance: NA
j_gene: TRBJ2-3
v_gene: TRBV9
d_gene: TRBD2
CDR3aa: CASSFSGGVRTDTQYF
CDR3nt: TGTGCCAGCAGCTTTAGCGGGGGGGTCCGGACAGATACGCAGTATTTT

abundance: NA
j_gene: TRBJ2-1
v_gene: TRBV27
d_gene: TRBD2
CDR3aa: CASTGTSGRANEQFF
CDR3nt: TGTGCCAGCACCGGGACTAGCGGGAGGGCAAATGAGCAGTTCTTC

abundance: NA
j_gene: TRBJ2-7
v_gene: TRBV5-4
d_gene: TRBD2
CDR3aa: CASSRWASGSSYEQYF
CDR3nt: TGTGCCAGCAGCCGATGGGCTAGCGGGAGCTCCTACGAGCAGTACTTC

abundance: NA
j_gene: TRBJ1-2
v_gene: TRBV19
d_gene: TRBD1
CDR3aa: CASSIEQGFGGYTF
CDR3nt: TGTGCCAGTAGTATAGAACAGGGGTTTGGCGGCTACACCTTC

abundance: once
j_gene: TRBJ1-1
v_gene: TRBV9
d_gene: NA
CDR3aa: CASSVGTTTEAFF
CDR3nt: TGTGCCAGCAGCGTAGGTACAACAACTGAAGCTTTCTTT

abundance: NA
j_gene: TRBJ1-3
v_gene: TRBV11-2
d_gene: NA
CDR3aa: CASSLIGAGARGNTIYF
CDR3nt: TGTGCCAGCAGCTTAATAGGGGCAGGGGCGCGTGGAAACACCATATATTTT

abundance: NA
j_gene: TRBJ2-2
v_gene: TRBV2
d_gene: TRBD2
CDR3aa: CASRPASGSTGELFF
CDR3nt: TGTGCCAGCAGGCCGGCTAGCGGGAGCACCGGGGAGCTGTTTTTT

abundance: NA
j_gene: TRBJ2-7
v_gene: TRBV7-8
d_gene: NA
CDR3aa: CASSLTDRLYEQYF
CDR3nt: TGTGCCAGCAGCTTAACCGACAGGCTCTACGAGCAGTACTTC

abundance: medium-sized
j_gene: TRBJ1-1
v_gene: TRBV28
d_gene: NA
CDR3aa: CASSLRQTGNTEAFF
CDR3nt: TGTGCCAGCAGTTTACGACAGACAGGGAACACTGAAGCTTTCTTT

abundance: once
j_gene: TRBJ1-3
v_gene: TRBV19
d_gene: NA
CDR3aa: CASSPDSSGNTIYF
CDR3nt: TGTGCCAGTAGTCCGGACAGCTCTGGAAACACCATATATTTT

abundance: NA
j_gene: TRBJ1-1
v_gene: TRBV9
d_gene: NA
CDR3aa: CASSVQTGNTEAFF
CDR3nt: TGTGCCAGCAGCGTCCAGACAGGGAACACTGAAGCTTTCTTT

abundance: NA
j_gene: TRBJ2-7
v_gene: TRBV5-1
d_gene: TRBD1
CDR3aa: CASATGISYEQYF
CDR3nt: TGCGCCAGCGCGACAGGGATATCCTACGAGCAGTACTTC

abundance: NA
j_gene: TRBJ1-2
v_gene: TRBV4-2
d_gene: NA
CDR3aa: CASSQGAGIYGYTF
CDR3nt: TGTGCCAGCAGCCAAGGGGCGGGGATCTATGGCTACACCTTC

abundance: NA
j_gene: TRBJ2-1
v_gene: TRBV30
d_gene: NA
CDR3aa: CAFAAGTPFSYNEQFF
CDR3nt: TGTGCCTTTGCGGCGGGGACGCCTTTCTCCTACAATGAGCAGTTCTTC

abundance: NA
j_gene: TRBJ1-5
v_gene: TRBV6-5
d_gene: NA
CDR3aa: CASSPRGGVQPQHF
CDR3nt: TGTGCCAGCAGCCCGCGGGGGGGGGTTCAGCCCCAGCATTTT

abundance: NA
j_gene: TRBJ2-1
v_gene: TRBV6-4
d_gene: TRBD2
CDR3aa: CASSRTSWANEQFF
CDR3nt: TGTGCCAGCAGTCGGACTAGCTGGGCGAATGAGCAGTTCTTC

abundance: NA
j_gene: TRBJ1-1
v_gene: TRBV18
d_gene: NA
CDR3aa: CASSHTSGVNTEAFF
CDR3nt: TGTGCCAGCTCACACACATCGGGGGTGAACACTGAAGCTTTCTTT

abundance: NA
j_gene: TRBJ1-3
v_gene: TRBV5-1
d_gene: TRBD1
CDR3aa: CASSAGQTIGNTIYF
CDR3nt: TGCGCCAGCAGCGCGGGACAGACAATTGGAAACACCATATATTTT

abundance: NA
j_gene: TRBJ1-6
v_gene: TRBV5-4
d_gene: TRBD1
CDR3aa: CASSLGTGGALPNSPLHF
CDR3nt: TGTGCCAGCAGCTTAGGGACAGGGGGCGCCTTACCGAATTCACCCCTCCACTTT

abundance: NA
j_gene: TRBJ2-7
v_gene: TRBV5-4
d_gene: TRBD2
CDR3aa: CASSGGGRSGRSEQYF
CDR3nt: TGTGCCAGCAGCGGTGGTGGGAGGAGCGGGAGGTCGGAGCAGTACTTC

abundance: NA
j_gene: TRBJ1-2
v_gene: TRBV7-2
d_gene: NA
CDR3aa: CASSPGGGNGYTF
CDR3nt: TGTGCCAGCAGCCCGGGGGGCGGGAATGGCTACACCTTC

abundance: NA
j_gene: TRBJ2-2
v_gene: TRBV14
d_gene: NA
CDR3aa: CASSQDLSGELFF
CDR3nt: TGTGCCAGCAGCCAAGATCTGTCCGGGGAGCTGTTTTTT

abundance: NA
j_gene: TRBJ2-7
v_gene: TRBV7-2
d_gene: TRBD2
CDR3aa: CASSLELAGGDEQYF
CDR3nt: TGTGCCAGCAGCTTAGAACTAGCGGGAGGGGACGAGCAGTACTTC

abundance: NA
j_gene: TRBJ1-2
v_gene: TRBV28
d_gene: TRBD1
CDR3aa: CASTTGQVKFNGYTF
CDR3nt: TGTGCCAGCACAACGGGACAGGTTAAATTTAATGGCTACACCTTC